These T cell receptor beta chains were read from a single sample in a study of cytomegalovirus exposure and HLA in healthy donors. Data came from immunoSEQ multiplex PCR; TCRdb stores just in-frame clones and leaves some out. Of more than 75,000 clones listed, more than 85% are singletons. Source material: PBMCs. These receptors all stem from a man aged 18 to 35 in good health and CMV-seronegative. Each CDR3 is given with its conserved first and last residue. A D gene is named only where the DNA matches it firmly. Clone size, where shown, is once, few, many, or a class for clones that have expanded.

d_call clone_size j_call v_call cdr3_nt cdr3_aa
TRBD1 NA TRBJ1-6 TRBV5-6 TGTGCCAGCAGCTTTACTGACAGGGTTAATTCACCCCTCCACTTT CASSFTDRVNSPLHF
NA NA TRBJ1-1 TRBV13 TGTGCCAGCAGCCGCCGGGGGGGCACTGAAGCTTTCTTT CASSRRGGTEAFF
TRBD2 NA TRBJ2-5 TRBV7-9 TGTGCCAGCAGCGAACTAGCGGGGACCCAGTACTTC CASSELAGTQYF
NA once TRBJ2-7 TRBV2 TGTGCCAGCAGTGAAGCATCTAGCCCCTCCTACGAGCAGTACTTC CASSEASSPSYEQYF
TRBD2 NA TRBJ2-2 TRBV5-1 TGCGCCAGCAGCTCGGCTAGCGGGAGGGCCAGCACCGGGGAGCTGTTTTTT CASSSASGRASTGELFF
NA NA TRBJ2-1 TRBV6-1 TGTGCCAGCGGAGGGCGGGTTTCGGAGCAGTTCTTC CASGGRVSEQFF
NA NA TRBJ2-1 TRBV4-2 TGTGCCAGCAGCCGGCCGGGAACAGAGCAGTTCTTC CASSRPGTEQFF
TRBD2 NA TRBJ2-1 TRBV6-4 TGTGCCAGCAGCGTGGGGGGGGGACTAGCGGGTTATGAGCAGTTCTTC CASSVGGGLAGYEQFF
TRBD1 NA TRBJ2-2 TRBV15 TGTGCCACCAGGACAGGGGGGTCGGACACCGGGGAGCTGTTTTTT CATRTGGSDTGELFF
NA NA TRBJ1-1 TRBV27 TGTGCCAGCAGTTTGAAAACAGGGATTACTGAAGCTTTCTTT CASSLKTGITEAFF
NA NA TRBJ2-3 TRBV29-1 TGCAGCGTCCCACCACCCTTGCAGAGCACAGATACGCAGTATTTT CSVPPPLQSTDTQYF
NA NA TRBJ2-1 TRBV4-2 TGTGCCAGCAGCCGGGGAACTAGGGAACGTTACAATGAGCAGTTCTTC CASSRGTRERYNEQFF
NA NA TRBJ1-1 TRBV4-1 TGCGCCAGCAGCCCAGGCCAGGGGAAGAACACTGAAGCTTTCTTT CASSPGQGKNTEAFF
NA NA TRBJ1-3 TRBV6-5 TGTGCCAGCAGTAGGACAGCCTCTGGAAACACCATATATTTT CASSRTASGNTIYF
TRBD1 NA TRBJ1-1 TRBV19 TGTGCCAGTAGTATCTGGGTTCCTACAACAGGGGACACTGAAGCTTTCTTT CASSIWVPTTGDTEAFF
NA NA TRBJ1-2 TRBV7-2 TGTGCCAGCAGCTCCGGGCCAGGGATAGCAAACTTCTATGGCTACACCTTC CASSSGPGIANFYGYTF
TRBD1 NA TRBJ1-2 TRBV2 TGTGCCAGCGACAGGGCTGGAAACTATGGCTACACCTTC CASDRAGNYGYTF
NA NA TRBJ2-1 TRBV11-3 TGTGCCAGCAGCTTAATTGGGGGCGCGAATGAGCAGTTCTTC CASSLIGGANEQFF
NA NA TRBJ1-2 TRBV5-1 TGCGCCAGCAGCTTGACCGGGGAATATGGCTACACCTTC CASSLTGEYGYTF
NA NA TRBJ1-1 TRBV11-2 TGTGCCAGCAGCTTAAGTCTTGGTGGGGGGACGAACACTGAAGCTTTCTTT CASSLSLGGGTNTEAFF
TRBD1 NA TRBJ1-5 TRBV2 TGTGCCAGCAGTGAAGACAGGGGGGGCAATCAGCCCCAGCATTTT CASSEDRGGNQPQHF
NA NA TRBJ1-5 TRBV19 TGTGCCAGTAGTATGGACAGCCTATATAGCAATCAGCCCCAGCATTTT CASSMDSLYSNQPQHF
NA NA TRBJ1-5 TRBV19 TGTGCCAGTAGTGCACAGGGTGCTTATAGCAATCAGCCCCAGCATTTT CASSAQGAYSNQPQHF
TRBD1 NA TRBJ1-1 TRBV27 TGTGCCAGCACCGCTAGTACAGGGGGAAGGACTGAAGCTTTCTTT CASTASTGGRTEAFF
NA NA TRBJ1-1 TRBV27 TGTGCCAGCAGTCTCCACCGGGGGAACACTGAAGCTTTCTTT CASSLHRGNTEAFF
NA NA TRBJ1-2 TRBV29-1 TGCAGCGTTGAAGCTCTCGGACACGACTATGGCTACACCTTC CSVEALGHDYGYTF
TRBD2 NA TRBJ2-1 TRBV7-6 TGTGCCAGCAGCTTAAGCGGGAGTTACAATGAGCAGTTCTTC CASSLSGSYNEQFF
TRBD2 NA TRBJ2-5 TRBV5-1 TGCGCCAGCTGCCTGGGAAGCGGGGGGCTCGAGACCCAGTACTTC CASCLGSGGLETQYF
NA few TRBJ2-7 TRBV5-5 TGTGCCAGCAGCCGTTTACACCGAACCTACGAGCAGTACTTC CASSRLHRTYEQYF
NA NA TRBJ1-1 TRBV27 TGTGCCAGCAGTTTTACCTCAGGGTACACTGAAGCTTTCTTT CASSFTSGYTEAFF
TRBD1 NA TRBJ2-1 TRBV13 TGTGCCAGCAGTTTCACCGGGACAGGGTCCATCCACAATGAGCAGTTCTTC CASSFTGTGSIHNEQFF
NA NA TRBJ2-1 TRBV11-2 TGTGCCAGCAGCTTAGATCATGGGGGTGGGCAGGGGTTTGGGAATGAGCAGTTCTTC CASSLDHGGGQGFGNEQFF
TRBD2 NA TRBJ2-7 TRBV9 TGTGCCAGCAGCGTAGGGACTAGCGGGGGTTACGAGCAGTACTTC CASSVGTSGGYEQYF
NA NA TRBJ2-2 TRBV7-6 TGTGCCAGCAGAGAGGGGACTCCAGCAGGCCACAACACCGGGGAGCTGTTTTTT CASREGTPAGHNTGELFF
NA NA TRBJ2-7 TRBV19 TGTGCCAGTAGTACTCGACAGTCCTACGAGCAGTACTTC CASSTRQSYEQYF
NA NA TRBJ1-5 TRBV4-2 TGTGCCAGCAGCCAAGCCCCGAAGGGGAATCAGCCCCAGCATTTT CASSQAPKGNQPQHF
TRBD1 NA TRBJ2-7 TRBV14 TGTGCCAGCAGCCCAAACCCCGGACAGGGGAGGTACGAGCAGTACTTC CASSPNPGQGRYEQYF
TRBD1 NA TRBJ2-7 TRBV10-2 TGCGCCAGCAGTGAGTCGTCCCCTCTGGACAGGGCTTACTCCTACGAGCAGTACTTC CASSESSPLDRAYSYEQYF
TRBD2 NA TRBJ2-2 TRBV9 TGTGCCAGCAGCGTCCTCCCTAGCGGGATGAACACCGGGGAGCTGTTTTTT CASSVLPSGMNTGELFF
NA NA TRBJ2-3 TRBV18 TGTGCCAGCTCACCAGGAGAATTCACAGATACGCAGTATTTT CASSPGEFTDTQYF
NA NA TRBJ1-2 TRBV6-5 TGTGCCAGCGCATACGGGACAACTAACTATGGCTACACCTTC CASAYGTTNYGYTF
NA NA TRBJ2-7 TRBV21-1 TGTGCCAGCAGCCTGACGGTTCAGCGGGAGAAAGGGTACGAGCAGTACTTC CASSLTVQREKGYEQYF
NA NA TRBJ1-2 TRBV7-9 TGTGCCAGCAGCTTAGGGCAGGGCCTGAATAACTATGGCTACACCTTC CASSLGQGLNNYGYTF
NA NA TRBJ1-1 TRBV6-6 TGTGCCAGCAGCCCCGGTGGTGGAGCTTTCTTT CASSPGGGAFF
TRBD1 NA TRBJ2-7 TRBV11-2 TGTGCCAGCAGCCTCCGACAGGGACCCTACGAGCAGTACTTC CASSLRQGPYEQYF
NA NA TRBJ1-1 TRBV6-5 TGTGCCAGCAGTTACCACTCTTCAGCTTTCTTT CASSYHSSAFF
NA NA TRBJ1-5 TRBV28 TGTGCCAGCATACGCAGAGACTATAGCAATCAGCCCCAGCATTTT CASIRRDYSNQPQHF
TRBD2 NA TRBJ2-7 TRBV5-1 TGCGCCAGCAGCAGCACAGCGGGGGCTTTCAGGGAGCAGTACTTC CASSSTAGAFREQYF
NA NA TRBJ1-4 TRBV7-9 TGTGCCAGCAGCTTACATGGAGGGACTGAAAAACTGTTTTTT CASSLHGGTEKLFF
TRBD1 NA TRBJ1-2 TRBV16 TGTGCCAGCAGCCAGACCCCCCCTACAGGGGGCCCCAACTATGGCTACACCTTC CASSQTPPTGGPNYGYTF
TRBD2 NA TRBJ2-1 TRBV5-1 TGCGCCAGCACGCGACTAGCGGGAGTGAGCGAGCAGTTCTTC CASTRLAGVSEQFF